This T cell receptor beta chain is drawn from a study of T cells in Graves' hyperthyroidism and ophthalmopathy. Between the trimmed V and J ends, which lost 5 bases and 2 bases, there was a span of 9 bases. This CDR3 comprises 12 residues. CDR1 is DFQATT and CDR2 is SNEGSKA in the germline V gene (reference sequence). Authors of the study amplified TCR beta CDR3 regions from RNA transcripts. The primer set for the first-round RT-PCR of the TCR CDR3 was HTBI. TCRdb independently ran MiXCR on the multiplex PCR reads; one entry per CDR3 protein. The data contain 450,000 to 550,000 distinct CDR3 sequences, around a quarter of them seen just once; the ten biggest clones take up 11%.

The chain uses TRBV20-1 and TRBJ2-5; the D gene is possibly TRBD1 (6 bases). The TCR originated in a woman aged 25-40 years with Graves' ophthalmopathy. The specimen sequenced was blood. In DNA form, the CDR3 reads TGCAGTGCTCCAGGACAGCAAGAGACCCAGTACTTC. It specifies CSAPGQQETQYF.